This section outlines one T cell receptor beta chain sequence together with its context. Some clones are missing from TCRdb's copy, which holds only in-frame ones; the method was immunoSEQ multiplex PCR. This table has around 18,000 clones, roughly 82% appearing once. The data were obtained in a study of blood T cell repertoires in COVID-19. At the level of the study: Some COVID-19 samples were acute and others convalescent; all came from the United States, Italy and Spain. T cells, B-cell-depleted T cells, or PBMCs supplied cDNA or gDNA.

The Seattle patients joined while their infection was active and were tracked longitudinally afterward. In germline, CDR1 is SGHTA, CDR2 FQGNSA. V shed 4 bases and J 7 bases; nucleotides not matched to a gene: 5. The length of the CDR3 is 13 residues. The chain combines TRBV7-2 with TRBJ1-2; TRBD1 matches 8 bases. This TCR was sampled from a man between 70 and 80 years old with COVID-19, enrolled during active disease. The sequenced sample consisted of peripheral blood. The CDR3 is CASSSQGAPGYTF. CDR3 nucleotide sequence: TGTGCCAGCAGCTCCCAGGGGGCTCCTGGCTACACCTTC.